This is a list of T cell receptor beta chains from one sample in a study of cytomegalovirus exposure and HLA in healthy donors. TCRdb keeps only in-frame clones here, not all; method: immunoSEQ multiplex PCR. The sample contains 90,000 to 150,000 clones, more than 75% of which appear only once. The material sequenced was PBMCs. These receptors came from a man aged 18 to 35 in good health and CMV-seronegative. The CDR3 runs from the conserved cysteine through the conserved F or W. The D gene is left open where the match is weak. Clone size is shown for a subset of rows, as once, few, many or a class of expanded clone.

clone_size | d_call | j_call | v_call | cdr3_nt | cdr3_aa
few | NA | TRBJ2-4 | TRBV7-8 | TGTGCCAGCACCCCTAGGAGGTTCGCCCACATTCAGTACTTC | CASTPRRFAHIQYF
NA | NA | TRBJ2-2 | TRBV7-2 | TGTGCCAGCAGCTTAACGGGGAATAGGAACACCGGGGAGCTGTTTTTT | CASSLTGNRNTGELFF
NA | NA | TRBJ2-7 | TRBV9 | TGTGCCAGCAGCCCATCTCGGGGAACGGAGCAGTACTTC | CASSPSRGTEQYF
NA | TRBD2 | TRBJ2-3 | TRBV28 | TGTGCCAGCAGTATGGGACTAGCGGGGGCCACAGATACGCAGTATTTT | CASSMGLAGATDTQYF
NA | NA | TRBJ1-1 | TRBV14 | TGTGCCAGCAGCAAGGGGCAGAACACTGAAGCTTTCTTT | CASSKGQNTEAFF
NA | NA | TRBJ1-1 | TRBV7-9 | TGTGCCAGCAGCCCGGGGGGGCGTAGGACTGAAGCTTTCTTT | CASSPGGRRTEAFF
NA | NA | TRBJ2-1 | TRBV10-3 | TGTGCCATCAGTGTAATGCGAGAAGAGCAGTTCTTC | CAISVMREEQFF
NA | NA | TRBJ2-7 | TRBV6-6 | TGTGCCAGCAGTTACTGGGGGGACAGCCTCTACGAGCAGTACTTC | CASSYWGDSLYEQYF
NA | NA | TRBJ1-1 | TRBV27 | TGTGCCAGCAGTTTATCGTGGCTGAACACTGAAGCTTTCTTT | CASSLSWLNTEAFF
NA | TRBD1 | TRBJ1-6 | TRBV4-1 | TGCGCCAGCAGACCAGGGGGTACGGCGGGCTCCTATAATTCACCCCTCCACTTT | CASRPGGTAGSYNSPLHF
NA | NA | TRBJ2-1 | TRBV11-3 | TGTGCCAGCAGCTTAAGGGGGGGGACCTACAATGAGCAGTTCTTC | CASSLRGGTYNEQFF
NA | TRBD1 | TRBJ2-7 | TRBV23-1 | TGCGCCAGCAGTCACACGCAATGGACAGGGATCCACGAGCAGTACTTC | CASSHTQWTGIHEQYF
NA | TRBD1 | TRBJ1-5 | TRBV2 | TGTGCCAGCAGTGGTACCACAGGGGATCTTCAGCCCCAGCATTTT | CASSGTTGDLQPQHF
NA | NA | TRBJ2-2 | TRBV5-1 | TGCGCCAGCAGCTTGGGACAGGCGTTTGGCACCGGGGAGCTGTTTTTT | CASSLGQAFGTGELFF
NA | TRBD1 | TRBJ1-4 | TRBV5-1 | TGCGCCAGCAAAGAGGGGGCGACAACTAATGAAAAACTGTTTTTT | CASKEGATTNEKLFF
NA | TRBD1 | TRBJ1-2 | TRBV5-4 | TGTGCCAGCAGCGACAGGGGAGAGGCCTATGGCTACACCTTC | CASSDRGEAYGYTF
NA | TRBD1 | TRBJ1-3 | TRBV18 | TGTGCCAGCTCCCCCAATTTTCCGGACAGGTCAAGCTCTGGAAACACCATATATTTT | CASSPNFPDRSSSGNTIYF
once | TRBD2 | TRBJ2-7 | TRBV29-1 | TGCAGCGTTGAAGATACGGGTAGTGGTACGGGAGGGACCGACGAGCAGTACTTC | CSVEDTGSGTGGTDEQYF
once | NA | TRBJ1-4 | TRBV30 | TGTGCCTGGAGTGTCGCGGGAAGGGGTGAAAAACTGTTTTTT | CAWSVAGRGEKLFF
NA | TRBD1 | TRBJ2-1 | TRBV11-3 | TGTGCCAGCAGCCCCAGGACAGGGGGCGCATCGGCGGGGTACAATGAGCAGTTCTTC | CASSPRTGGASAGYNEQFF
NA | TRBD2 | TRBJ2-1 | TRBV6-6 | TGTGCCACCATCCAACTAGCGGGGGGATACAATGAGCAGTTCTTC | CATIQLAGGYNEQFF
once | NA | TRBJ1-1 | TRBV7-9 | TGTGCCAGCAGCTTAGGGGGGGTGAACACTGAAGCTTTCTTT | CASSLGGVNTEAFF
NA | NA | TRBJ2-1 | TRBV5-1 | TGCGCCAGCAGCTTTCGTGGGGCAGAAATCTACAATGAGCAGTTCTTC | CASSFRGAEIYNEQFF
NA | TRBD1 | TRBJ2-7 | TRBV6-1 | TGTGCCAGCAGTGGGCGAGGACAGGGGGCGCACGAGCAGTACTTC | CASSGRGQGAHEQYF
NA | TRBD1 | TRBJ1-2 | TRBV6-5 | TGTGCCAGCAGTTACCAGGGACAGGGGGGTGGCTACACCTTC | CASSYQGQGGGYTF
NA | TRBD1 | TRBJ1-1 | TRBV30 | TGTGCCTGGAGCAGGGGGCAAGCTTTCTTT | CAWSRGQAFF
NA | NA | TRBJ1-2 | TRBV2 | TGTGCCAGCAGTGAAGCAGGAGGGGTCAACTATGGCTACACCTTC | CASSEAGGVNYGYTF
NA | TRBD2 | TRBJ2-1 | TRBV27 | TGTGCCAGCAGTTTAGGACTAGCTTACAATGAGCAGTTCTTC | CASSLGLAYNEQFF
NA | TRBD1 | TRBJ2-3 | TRBV5-1 | TGCGCCAGCAGCTTGTTGGTGGGAACCGGGACAGAGACAGATACGCAGTATTTT | CASSLLVGTGTETDTQYF
NA | TRBD1 | TRBJ1-4 | TRBV30 | TGTGCCTGGAGCCCCGGGACAGGCCTGTTTTTT | CAWSPGTGLFF
once | TRBD2 | TRBJ2-3 | TRBV7-8 | TGTGCCAGCAGCTTAAGCGCTAGCGGGAGATCAGATACGCAGTATTTT | CASSLSASGRSDTQYF
NA | TRBD2 | TRBJ2-7 | TRBV30 | TGTGCCTGGAGTGGACTAGCGGGTTCCTACGAGCAGTACTTC | CAWSGLAGSYEQYF
NA | NA | TRBJ1-1 | TRBV5-4 | TGTGCCAGCAGCGGCGGGCCGAACACTGAAGCTTTCTTT | CASSGGPNTEAFF
NA | TRBD2 | TRBJ2-3 | TRBV4-1 | TGCGCCAGCAGCCGGGGGACTAGCGGGACCACAGATACGCAGTATTTT | CASSRGTSGTTDTQYF
NA | TRBD2 | TRBJ2-1 | TRBV13 | TGTGCCAGCAGCTCCCCCCGGGGTAGCGGGGGTCATCGGAATGAGCAGTTCTTC | CASSSPRGSGGHRNEQFF
NA | NA | TRBJ2-7 | TRBV4-2 | TGTGCCAGCAGCCACTCGGGGTTTTACTACGAGCAGTACTTC | CASSHSGFYYEQYF
NA | NA | TRBJ1-1 | TRBV11-2 | TGTGCCAGCAGGCGTGAGCTGAACACTGAAGCTTTCTTT | CASRRELNTEAFF
NA | TRBD1 | TRBJ1-1 | TRBV18 | TGTGCCAGCTCACCACGGACAGGATCGAACACTGAAGCTTTCTTT | CASSPRTGSNTEAFF
NA | NA | TRBJ1-1 | TRBV5-1 | TGCGCCAGCAGCATATCGGGGGGCCCTGAAGCTTTCTTT | CASSISGGPEAFF
NA | TRBD2 | TRBJ2-7 | TRBV5-4 | TGTGCCAGCAGCTTGGGAGCGGGAGTGGGTGAGCAGTACTTC | CASSLGAGVGEQYF
NA | NA | TRBJ1-3 | TRBV19 | TGTGCCAGTAGTGGGGGGGCCCGCGGCGACACCATATATTTT | CASSGGARGDTIYF
NA | NA | TRBJ2-7 | TRBV15 | TGTGCCACCAGCAGAGAGGCAACTACGGCAGTGACGGGGGAGCAGTACTTC | CATSREATTAVTGEQYF
once | TRBD1 | TRBJ1-2 | TRBV7-9 | TGTGCCAGCAGCTTAGAACAGGGGGTAAACTATGGCTACACCTTC | CASSLEQGVNYGYTF
once | NA | TRBJ2-1 | TRBV18 | TGTGCCAGCTCCCTTGGGGTGGTGTGGGACATATACAATGAGCAGTTCTTC | CASSLGVVWDIYNEQFF
NA | TRBD1 | TRBJ1-5 | TRBV6-6 | TGTGCCAGCAGGAGGACAGGGGATAGCAATCAGCCCCAGCATTTT | CASRRTGDSNQPQHF
NA | NA | TRBJ1-1 | TRBV30 | TGTGCCTGGATAAACAGAAAAGCGGGGGGCTGGGGTGAAGCTTTCTTT | CAWINRKAGGWGEAFF
few | NA | TRBJ1-1 | TRBV21-1 | TGTGCCAGCCTCACAGGGGAAGGTTGGGCTTTCTTT | CASLTGEGWAFF
NA | TRBD1 | TRBJ1-2 | TRBV7-2 | TGTACCAGCAGCCCCCCCGGGACAGTTAACTATGGCTACACCTTC | CTSSPPGTVNYGYTF
NA | NA | TRBJ1-4 | TRBV5-4 | TGTGCCAGCAGCTGGGGAGGCCGGGGAAGTGATGAAAAACTGTTTTTT | CASSWGGRGSDEKLFF
NA | TRBD2 | TRBJ2-1 | TRBV2 | TGTGCCAGCGGGACTAGCGCGAACCCGAGCTCCTACAATGAGCAGTTCTTC | CASGTSANPSSYNEQFF
NA | NA | TRBJ1-2 | TRBV7-9 | TGTGCCAGCAGCTTAGTCGAGGCAAACTATGGCTACACCTTC | CASSLVEANYGYTF
once | NA | TRBJ2-2 | TRBV7-2 | TGTGCCAGCAGCTTAGATTGGCCGGGGTCGAACACCGGGGAGCTGTTTTTT | CASSLDWPGSNTGELFF
NA | TRBD1 | TRBJ2-3 | TRBV4-2 | TGTGCCAGCAGCCCCCGGACAGGTAGTTCAGATACGCAGTATTTT | CASSPRTGSSDTQYF
NA | TRBD1 | TRBJ1-1 | TRBV29-1 | TGCAGCGCCTCAGACAGGGAGGCCACTGAAGCTTTCTTT | CSASDREATEAFF
NA | TRBD2 | TRBJ2-3 | TRBV10-3 | TGTGCCATCAGTGAGCGATCCACCGGGACTAGCGCTGATACGCAGTATTTT | CAISERSTGTSADTQYF